A selection of T cell receptor beta chains follows, all from one sample in a study of blood T cell repertoires in COVID-19. TCRdb keeps only in-frame clones here, not all; method: immunoSEQ multiplex PCR. The sample lists hundreds of thousands of clones; about nine tenths were seen once. The sample consisted of peripheral blood. The receptor source for this set is a man aged 60 to 69 who had recovered from COVID-19. Both conserved end residues are trimmed from each CDR3. The order of the fields is V gene, D gene, CDR3 protein. A D gene is named only where the DNA matches it firmly.

v_call: TRBV4-3
d_call: TRBD1
cdr3_aa: ASSQDTGAYEQY

v_call: TRBV18
d_call: .
cdr3_aa: ASSPRFTTTNEKLF

v_call: TRBV15
d_call: .
cdr3_aa: ATSREVGGVVSNQPQH

v_call: TRBV7-2
d_call: TRBD1
cdr3_aa: ASNHPGTAVSNEQF

v_call: TRBV9
d_call: .
cdr3_aa: ASSSTGWVYGYT

v_call: TRBV28
d_call: TRBD2
cdr3_aa: ATTAAGGRDEQY

v_call: TRBV6-2/TRBV6-3
d_call: .
cdr3_aa: ASSAGTARNGYT

v_call: TRBV21-1
d_call: .
cdr3_aa: ASSKGDRGRREKLF

v_call: TRBV5-1
d_call: TRBD2
cdr3_aa: ASSLAVQGTSGGELF

v_call: TRBV3-1/TRBV3-2
d_call: .
cdr3_aa: ASSQSGPNTGELF

v_call: TRBV19
d_call: TRBD1
cdr3_aa: ASSSTGGRYGYT

v_call: TRBV6-2/TRBV6-3
d_call: .
cdr3_aa: ASSYSNRQETQY

v_call: TRBV6-4
d_call: TRBD1
cdr3_aa: AGIVGTGGEGEKLF

v_call: TRBV21-1
d_call: .
cdr3_aa: ASSKEGQRESSGANVLT

v_call: TRBV5-1
d_call: TRBD1
cdr3_aa: ASSSGTGPNSPLH

v_call: TRBV6-5
d_call: TRBD1
cdr3_aa: ASSFRRDRGLKGYT

v_call: TRBV3-1/TRBV3-2
d_call: TRBD1
cdr3_aa: ASSLFGQGPNYGYT

v_call: TRBV20-1
d_call: .
cdr3_aa: SASLENIQY

v_call: TRBV3-1/TRBV3-2
d_call: TRBD2
cdr3_aa: ASSKRAGTGETQY

v_call: TRBV3-1/TRBV3-2
d_call: .
cdr3_aa: ASSQGARETQY

v_call: TRBV10-3
d_call: TRBD1
cdr3_aa: AISPTGGTSTGELF

v_call: TRBV6-5
d_call: .
cdr3_aa: ASSYMGRQF

v_call: TRBV4-1
d_call: .
cdr3_aa: ASSGRDSGANVLT

v_call: TRBV9
d_call: .
cdr3_aa: ASSPGRNVGQETQY

v_call: TRBV5-6
d_call: .
cdr3_aa: ASSFRQPGEKLF

v_call: TRBV27
d_call: .
cdr3_aa: ASRGSYGNTIY

v_call: TRBV7-8
d_call: TRBD1
cdr3_aa: ASSPRDRVGVSGTDTQY